This T cell receptor beta chain was observed in a study of vaccination and CD4 T cells after COVID-19. Study background: Every participant had a vaccine, which was either BNT162b2 or mRNA-1273, given in two doses.

Trimming took 6 bases from V and 1 from J, leaving 13 bases between them. In germline, CDR1 is MNHEY, CDR2 SMNVEV (reference sequence). CDR3 length equals 14 residues. The study sequenced cultured CD4+ T cell DNA using the Oncomine TCR Beta short-read assay. TCRdb analysed the PCR reads with MiXCR anew, one entry per CDR3 protein. The sample carries under 20,000 distinct CDR3 sequences, 72% recorded once. Treatment defined: approximately 9-day PBMC culture with coronavirus spike peptide pools or control peptides (ViraFEST assay). ViraFEST grew antigen-specific T cells using peptide pools, then sequenced TCRs. Wells contained fewer than 2.5 million PBMCs each, and these were cultured with 8 to 10 IU/ml IL-2 and about 9 ug/ml peptide pools. Concerning this clonotype: The antigen remains unidentified.

Sequenced: CD4+ T cells from blood, cultured in vitro. This TCR derives from a human donor who had recovered from COVID-19. The gene calls are TRBV27 and TRBJ2-7; D is perhaps TRBD1 (8 bases). The CDR3 sequence is CASRTGGGSYEQYF. The CDR3 coding sequence is TGTGCCAGCAGAACAGGGGGGGGGTCCTACGAGCAGTACTTC.